The source of this TCR beta chain is a study of blood T cells in healthy people across ages. Notes on the study in general: A strong correlation between TCR beta diversity and naive T cell percentage was seen.

V was shortened by 5 bases and J by 4 bases, with 19 bases between the two germline ends. The CDR3 loop spans 16 amino acids. The germline gives CDR1 SGHKS, CDR2 YYEKEE (reference sequence). As regards this clonotype: No antigen is known for it.

With a J-beta primer mix and a sample-barcoded 5' primer, a second PCR ran about 7 to 12 cycles. Each CDR3 protein gets one entry after TCRdb re-called the 5' RACE reads with MiXCR. The top ten clones hold less than 15% of a sample with fewer than 750,000 distinct CDR3 sequences, more than 45% of them seen once. The V and J genes are TRBV5-5 and TRBJ1-5; D remains ambiguous. This sequence originates from a woman at least 80 years old in good health. The material sequenced was blood. The CDR3 protein is CASSSIGSSSNQPQHF. In DNA form, the CDR3 reads TGTGCCAGCAGTTCGATAGGGAGCTCTTCAAATCAGCCCCAGCATTTT.